The 9 T cell receptor beta chains given below trace back to one sample, sequenced in a study of blood T cell repertoires in COVID-19. Using immunoSEQ multiplex PCR, the repertoire was profiled, and TCRdb retains in-frame clones only, with some absent. This table has a few hundred thousand clones, about 87% appearing once. The specimen sequenced was peripheral blood. The receptors derive from a man aged 55 to 70 who had recovered from COVID-19.

The CDR3 protein is CASSRQDSSSYNSPLHF. CDR3 nucleotides: TGCGCCAGCAGCCGGCAGGATTCGAGCTCCTATAATTCACCCCTCCACTTT. This chain links TRBV5-1 with TRBJ1-6; the D is unclear. V was clipped by 4 bases and J by 0 bases, with 14 bases between them. This CDR3 comprises 17 residues. Germline V gives CDR1 SGHRS, CDR2 YFSETQ. The full variable domain, its missing parts supplied by reference TRBV5-1 and TRBJ1-6, is KAGVTQTPRYLIKTRGQQVTLSCSPISGHRSVSWYQQTPGQGLQFLFEYFSETQRNKGNFPGRFSGRQFSNSRSEMNVSTLELGDSALYLCASSRQDSSSYNSPLHFGNGTRLTVT.

J is TRBJ2-5 and V is TRBV29-1; 7 bases agree with TRBD1. The J segment lost 4 bases and the V segment lost 6 bases, leaving 5 bases of the junction unmatched. CDR3 length: 12 residues. Germline values: CDR1 SQVTM, CDR2 ANQGSEA. The CDR3 here is CSVVPGGETQYF. The CDR3 coding sequence is TGCAGCGTCGTTCCAGGGGGAGAGACCCAGTACTTC. Complete variable domain (other parts from reference TRBV29-1 and TRBJ2-5): SAVISQKPSRDICQRGTSLTIQCQVDSQVTMMFWYRQQPGQSLTLIATANQGSEATYESGFVIDKFPISRPNLTFSTLTVSNMSPEDSSIYLCSVVPGGETQYFGPGTRLLVL.

V is TRBV30 and J is TRBJ1-1; 7 positions agree with TRBD1. CDR3 length equals 11 residues. Germline lookup yields CDR1 GTSNPN and CDR2 SVGIG (reference sequence). With 5 bases clipped from V and 6 bases from J, the junction kept 3 bases outside the gene matches. CDR3 loop: CAWDRVAEAFF. Written as DNA, the CDR3 is TGTGCCTGGGACAGGGTAGCTGAAGCTTTCTTT.

The chain carries TRBV4-2 and TRBJ1-5, with 7 bases fitting TRBD1. CDR1 and CDR2 (germline): LGHNA, YNFKEQ. The V segment lost 1 base and the J segment 2 bases; nucleotides outside the gene matches: 2. The CDR3 sequence is 15 residues long. The CDR3 reads CASSQGRGRNQPQHF. The DNA for the CDR3 is TGTGCCAGCAGCCAAGGTAGGGGGCGCAATCAGCCCCAGCATTTT.

The rearrangement uses TRBV5-6 and TRBJ2-7; 7 bases are shared with TRBD1. The CDR3 consists of 16 residues. V gave up 3 bases and J gave up 4 bases; unmatched junction bases: 13. Germline assignment: CDR1 SGHDT and CDR2 YYEEEE. In DNA, the CDR3 is TGTGCCAGCAGCTCCCCCGGCCCGGGACAGATGTACGAGCAGTACTTC. This encodes CASSSPGPGQMYEQYF.

The V call is TRBV6-2 or TRBV6-3, the J call TRBJ1-5; D perhaps matches TRBD1 (6 bases). The CDR3 consists of 15 residues. Germline CDR1 reads MNHEY; CDR2 reads SVGEGT. Trimming shortened V by 0 bases and J by 6 bases, and 12 bases separated the two germline ends. The CDR3 reads CASSYSQGLGQPQHF. CDR3 bases: TGTGCCAGCAGTTACTCACAGGGCCTCGGTCAGCCCCAGCATTTT.

The chain couples TRBV7-8 to TRBJ1-2; the D gene is possibly TRBD1 (5 bases). The V end lost 1 base, the J end lost 2 bases, and 17 bases lay between the germline ends. Germline lookup yields CDR1 SGHVS and CDR2 FQNEAQ. The CDR3 loop spans 17 amino acids. CDR3 sequence: CASSLGLEAGKNYGYTF. Written as DNA, the CDR3 is TGTGCCAGCAGCTTAGGACTTGAGGCAGGGAAAAACTATGGCTACACCTTC. The entire variable domain, with the rest obtained from reference TRBV7-8 and TRBJ1-2, is as follows: GAGVSQSPRYKVAKRGQDVALRCDPISGHVSLFWYQQALGQGPEFLTYFQNEAQLDKSGLPSDRFFAERPEGSVSTLKIQRTQQEDSAVYLCASSLGLEAGKNYGYTFGSGTRLTVV.

The chain is built from TRBV3-1 (or the pseudogene TRBV3-2) and TRBJ2-5; weak D call: TRBD1 (5 bases). This CDR3 spans 14 amino acids. Germline CDR1 and CDR2: LGHDT and YNNKEL (reference sequence). Trimming took 2 bases from V and 4 from J, leaving 11 bases between them. This CDR3 is CASSQQGWIETQYF. The CDR3 region has the DNA TGTGCCAGCAGCCAACAGGGTTGGATAGAGACCCAGTACTTC.

The V call is TRBV18, the J call TRBJ2-1, with 14 bases identical to TRBD2. With 6 bases clipped from V and 8 bases from J, the junction kept 9 bases outside the gene matches. The CDR3 is made up of 16 amino acids. The germline CDR1 and CDR2 sequences are KGHSH and LQKENI. CDR3 amino acids: CASSETSGGAFYEQFF. The DNA of the CDR3 is TGTGCCAGCTCTGAGACTAGCGGGGGGGCGTTCTATGAGCAGTTCTTC.